Sequencing of this T cell receptor (beta chain) was carried out in a study of neoadjuvant nivolumab and ipilimumab in lung cancer. Study as a whole: Nivolumab 3 mg/kg was given days 1, 15 and 29, plus ipilimumab 1 mg/kg day 1 in combination. Notes on the study in general: Only two of four nivolumab-treated tumors gained richness and clonality by surgery. Blood richness before therapy tracked richness in tumors resected after neoadjuvant therapy.

Here immunoSEQ multiplex PCR was the method, and the copy in TCRdb shows in-frame clones only, minus some. The table records roughly 7,400 clones, around 76% of them present only once. This clone was picked up one time. Its antigen is unknown. The CDR3 is 14 residues long. Germline V gene data show CDR1 as LNHDA and CDR2 as SQIVND (reference sequence). After removal of 5 bases from V and 4 bases from J, the junction contained 4 bases not matched to a gene. The chain couples TRBV19 to TRBJ2-2, with 7 bases fitting TRBD1. The clonotype originates from an adult with non-small cell lung cancer. The sample consisted of tumor tissue, taken after neoadjuvant nivolumab, alone or with ipilimumab, at or shortly before surgery. The DNA of the CDR3 is TGTGCCAGTAGTGTCAGGGGGAGCACCGGGGAGCTGTTTTTT. Amino acids: CASSVRGSTGELFF.